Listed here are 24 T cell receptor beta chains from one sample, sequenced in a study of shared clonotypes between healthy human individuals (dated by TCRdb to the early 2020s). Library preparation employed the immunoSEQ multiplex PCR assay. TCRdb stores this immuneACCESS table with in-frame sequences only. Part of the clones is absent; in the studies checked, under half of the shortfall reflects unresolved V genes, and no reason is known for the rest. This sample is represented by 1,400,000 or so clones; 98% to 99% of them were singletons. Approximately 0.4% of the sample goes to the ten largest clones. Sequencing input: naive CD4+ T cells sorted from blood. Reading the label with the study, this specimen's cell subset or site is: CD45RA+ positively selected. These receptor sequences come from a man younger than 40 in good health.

CDR3 nucleotides: TGTGCCAGCAGCTTACTCTTTCAAGAGACCCAGTACTTC. Residues: CASSLLFQETQYF. The chain carries TRBV7-2 and TRBJ2-5; D is unclear. The CDR3 covers 13 residues. Germline V gives CDR1 SGHTA, CDR2 FQGNSA. Trimming cost V 2 bases and J 2 bases, with 6 bases left between them.

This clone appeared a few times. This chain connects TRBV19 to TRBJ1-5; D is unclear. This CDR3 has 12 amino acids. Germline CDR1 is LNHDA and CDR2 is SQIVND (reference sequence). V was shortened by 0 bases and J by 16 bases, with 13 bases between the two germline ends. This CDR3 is CASSIEEGPHHF. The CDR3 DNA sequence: TGTGCCAGTAGTATAGAAGAAGGTCCGCATCATTTT.

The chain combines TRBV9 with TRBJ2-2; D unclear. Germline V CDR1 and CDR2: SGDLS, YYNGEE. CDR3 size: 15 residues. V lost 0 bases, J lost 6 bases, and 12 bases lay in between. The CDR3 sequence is CASSVDGLTSGELFF. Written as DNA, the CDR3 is TGTGCCAGCAGCGTAGATGGGCTGACGTCCGGGGAGCTGTTTTTT.

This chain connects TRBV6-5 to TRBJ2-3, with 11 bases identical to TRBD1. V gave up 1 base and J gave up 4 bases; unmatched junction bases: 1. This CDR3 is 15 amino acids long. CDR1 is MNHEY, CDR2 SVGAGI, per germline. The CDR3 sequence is CASSYWDRGADTQYF. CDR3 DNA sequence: TGTGCCAGCAGTTACTGGGACAGGGGGGCAGATACGCAGTATTTT.

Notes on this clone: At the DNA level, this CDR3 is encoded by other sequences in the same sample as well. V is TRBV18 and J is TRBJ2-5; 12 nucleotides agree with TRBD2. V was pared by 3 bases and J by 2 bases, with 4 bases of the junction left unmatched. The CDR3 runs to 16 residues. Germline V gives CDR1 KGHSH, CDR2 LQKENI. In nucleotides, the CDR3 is TGTGCCAGCTCACCGCTAGCGGGAGGGCTACAAGAGACCCAGTACTTC. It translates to CASSPLAGGLQETQYF.

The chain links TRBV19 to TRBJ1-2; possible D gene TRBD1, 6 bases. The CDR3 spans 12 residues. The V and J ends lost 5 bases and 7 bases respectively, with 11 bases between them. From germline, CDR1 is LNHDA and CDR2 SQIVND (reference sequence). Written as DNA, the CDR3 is TGTGCCAGTAGTCTCCGGGACACTGGCTACACCTTC. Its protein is CASSLRDTGYTF.

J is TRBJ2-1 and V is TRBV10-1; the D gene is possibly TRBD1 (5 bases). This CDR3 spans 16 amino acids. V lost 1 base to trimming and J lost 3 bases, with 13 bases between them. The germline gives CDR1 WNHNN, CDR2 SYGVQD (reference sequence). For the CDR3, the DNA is TGCGCCAGCAGTGAGTTTGCTTCGGACATCTACAATGAGCAGTTCTTC. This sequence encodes CASSEFASDIYNEQFF.

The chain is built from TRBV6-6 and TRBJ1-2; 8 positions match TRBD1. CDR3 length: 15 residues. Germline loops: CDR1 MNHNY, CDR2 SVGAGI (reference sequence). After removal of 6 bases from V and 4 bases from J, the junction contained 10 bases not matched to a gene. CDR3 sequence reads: CASRPTGQGVYGYTF. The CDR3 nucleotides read TGTGCCAGCAGACCGACCGGACAGGGCGTCTATGGCTACACCTTC.

The CDR3 loop is CASSWGLGSYEQYF. CDR3 nucleotides: TGCGCCAGCAGCTGGGGACTAGGGTCCTACGAGCAGTACTTC. This rearrangement joins TRBV5-1 to TRBJ2-7; TRBD2 aligns across 8 bases. The germline V gene encodes CDR1 SGHRS and CDR2 YFSETQ. This CDR3 is built from 14 residues. V lost 3 bases and J lost 1; bases outside the gene matches: 3.

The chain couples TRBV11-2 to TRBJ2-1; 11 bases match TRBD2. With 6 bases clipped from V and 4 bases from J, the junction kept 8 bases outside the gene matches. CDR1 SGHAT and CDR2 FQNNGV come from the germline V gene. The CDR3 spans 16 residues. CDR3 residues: CASRVWGTSGYNEQFF. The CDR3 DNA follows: TGTGCCAGCAGGGTCTGGGGGACTAGCGGATACAATGAGCAGTTCTTC.

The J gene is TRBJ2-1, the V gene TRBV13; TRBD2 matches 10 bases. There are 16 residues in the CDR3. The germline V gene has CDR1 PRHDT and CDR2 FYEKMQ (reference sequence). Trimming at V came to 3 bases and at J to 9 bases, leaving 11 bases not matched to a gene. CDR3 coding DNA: TGTGCCAGCAGCTTGAAGGAGCGGGAGGGCGAGGGTGAGCAGTTCTTC. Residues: CASSLKEREGEGEQFF.

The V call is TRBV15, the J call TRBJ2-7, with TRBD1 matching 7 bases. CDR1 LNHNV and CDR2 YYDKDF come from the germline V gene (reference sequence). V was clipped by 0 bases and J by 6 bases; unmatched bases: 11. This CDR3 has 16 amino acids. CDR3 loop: CATSRDVRRGMGEQYF. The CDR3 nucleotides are TGTGCCACCAGCAGAGATGTCCGCAGGGGGATGGGCGAGCAGTACTTC. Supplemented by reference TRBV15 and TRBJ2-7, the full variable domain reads DAMVIQNPRYQVTQFGKPVTLSCSQTLNHNVMYWYQQKSSQAPKLLFHYYDKDFNNEADTPDNFQSRRPNTSFCFLDIRSPGLGDTAMYLCATSRDVRRGMGEQYFGPGTRLTVT.

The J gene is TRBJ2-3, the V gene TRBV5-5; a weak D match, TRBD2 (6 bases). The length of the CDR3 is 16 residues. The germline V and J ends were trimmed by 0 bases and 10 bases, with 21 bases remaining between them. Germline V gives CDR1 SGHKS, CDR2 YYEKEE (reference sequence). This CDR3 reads CASSLEVAVSGGAQYF. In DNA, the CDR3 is TGTGCCAGCAGCTTGGAAGTAGCGGTGTCAGGCGGGGCGCAGTATTTT.

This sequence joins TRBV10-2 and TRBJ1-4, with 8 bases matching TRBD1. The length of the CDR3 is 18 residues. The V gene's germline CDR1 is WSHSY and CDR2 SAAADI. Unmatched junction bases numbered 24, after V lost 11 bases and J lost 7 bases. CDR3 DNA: TGCGCCTGGCCCCCAAAGGACAGGGTTGGTGCTCAACTTGAAAAACTGTTTTTT. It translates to CAWPPKDRVGAQLEKLFF.

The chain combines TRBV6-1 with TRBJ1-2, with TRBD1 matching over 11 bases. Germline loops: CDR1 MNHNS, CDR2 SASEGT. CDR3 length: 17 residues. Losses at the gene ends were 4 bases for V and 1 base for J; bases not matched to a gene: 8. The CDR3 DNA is TGTGCCAGCAGTGCTACCGGGACAGGGGGACGTAACTATGGCTACACCTTC. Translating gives CASSATGTGGRNYGYTF.

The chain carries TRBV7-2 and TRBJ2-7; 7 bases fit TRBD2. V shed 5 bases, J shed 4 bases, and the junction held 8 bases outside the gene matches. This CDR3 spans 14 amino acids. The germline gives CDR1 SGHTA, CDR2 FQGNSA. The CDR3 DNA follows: TGTGCCAGCAGCCCCCACGGCGGGAGTTACGAGCAGTACTTC. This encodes CASSPHGGSYEQYF.

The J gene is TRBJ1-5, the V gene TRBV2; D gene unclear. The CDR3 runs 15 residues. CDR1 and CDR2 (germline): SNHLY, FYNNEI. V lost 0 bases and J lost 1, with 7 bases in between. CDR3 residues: CASSEAGRSNQPQHF. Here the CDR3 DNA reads TGTGCCAGCAGTGAAGCAGGGCGGAGCAATCAGCCCCAGCATTTT.

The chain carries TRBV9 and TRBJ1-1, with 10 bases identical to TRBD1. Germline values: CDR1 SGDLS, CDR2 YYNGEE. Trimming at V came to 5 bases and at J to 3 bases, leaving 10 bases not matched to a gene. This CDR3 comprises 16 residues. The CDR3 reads CASRRQGAGSDTEAFF. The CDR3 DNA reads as TGTGCCAGCAGACGACAGGGGGCGGGGTCGGACACTGAAGCTTTCTTT.

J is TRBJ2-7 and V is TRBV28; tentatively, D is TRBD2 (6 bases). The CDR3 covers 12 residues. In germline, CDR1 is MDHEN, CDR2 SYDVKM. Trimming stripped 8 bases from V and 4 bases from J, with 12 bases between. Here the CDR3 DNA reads TGTGCCAGCCGGGACTCGTGGTACGAGCAGTACTTC. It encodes CASRDSWYEQYF.

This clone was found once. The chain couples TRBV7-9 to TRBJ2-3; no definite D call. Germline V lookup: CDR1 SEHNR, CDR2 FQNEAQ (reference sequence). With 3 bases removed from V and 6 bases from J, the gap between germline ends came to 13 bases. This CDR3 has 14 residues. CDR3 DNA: TGTGCCAGCAGCTTCTCCCCTTTAACGGATACGCAGTATTTT. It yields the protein CASSFSPLTDTQYF.

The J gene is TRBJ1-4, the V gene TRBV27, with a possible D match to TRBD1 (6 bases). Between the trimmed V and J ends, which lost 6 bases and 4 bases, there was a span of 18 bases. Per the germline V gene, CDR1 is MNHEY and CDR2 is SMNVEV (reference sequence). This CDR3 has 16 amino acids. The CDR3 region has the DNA TGTGCCAGCAGCTTTTCCTGGACAGCACTTAATGAAAAACTGTTTTTT. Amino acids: CASSFSWTALNEKLFF.

CDR3: CASSLEVAGEDEQYF. CDR3 bases: TGTGCCAGCAGCTTAGAGGTAGCGGGAGAAGACGAGCAGTACTTC. The rearrangement joins TRBV11-2 to TRBJ2-7; 9 bases line up with TRBD2. The CDR3 runs to 15 residues. Germline V gene lookup returns CDR1 SGHAT and CDR2 FQNNGV. Germline trimming cut 0 bases from V and 5 bases from J; bases unmatched to any gene: 5.

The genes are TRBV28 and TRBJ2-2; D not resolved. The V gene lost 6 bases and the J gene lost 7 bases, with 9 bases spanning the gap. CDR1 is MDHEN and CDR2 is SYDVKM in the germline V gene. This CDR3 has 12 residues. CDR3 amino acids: CASRGNGGELFF. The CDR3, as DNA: TGTGCCAGCAGAGGAAACGGCGGGGAGCTGTTTTTT.

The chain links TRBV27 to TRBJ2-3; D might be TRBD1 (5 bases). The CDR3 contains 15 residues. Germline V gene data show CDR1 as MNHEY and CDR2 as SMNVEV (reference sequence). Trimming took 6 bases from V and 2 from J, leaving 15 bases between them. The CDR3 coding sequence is TGTGCCAGCAGGGGCCAGGGTCTCGACACAGATACGCAGTATTTT. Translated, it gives CASRGQGLDTDTQYF.